These 17 T cell receptor beta chains were all obtained from the same sample, sequenced in a study of T cells in Graves' hyperthyroidism and ophthalmopathy. It was RNA transcripts that yielded the amplified TCR beta CDR3 regions. First-round RT-PCR of the TCR CDR3 relied on the HTBI primer set. TCRdb reprocessed the multiplex PCR reads via MiXCR and lists one record per CDR3 protein. The table has 660,000 or so distinct CDR3 sequences, less than 25% seen once. The sample was blood. All receptors derive from a man younger than 40 with Graves' ophthalmopathy.

This clonotype has a handful of counts. The CDR3 nucleotides are TGTGCCAGCAGCTCGGCATACCAATTGAACACTGAAGCTTTCTTT. Its translation: CASSSAYQLNTEAFF. This chain connects TRBV11-2 to TRBJ1-1; no reliable D call. This CDR3 spans 15 amino acids. Per the germline V gene, CDR1 is SGHAT and CDR2 is FQNNGV. Between the trimmed V and J ends, which lost 4 bases and 0 bases, there was a span of 12 bases.

This clonotype was observed at least ten times. The chain couples TRBV2 to TRBJ2-2; D is possibly TRBD2 (5 bases). Germline-derived CDR1 and CDR2 are SNHLY and FYNNEI. This CDR3 is built from 14 residues. Trimming cost V 7 bases and J 3 bases, with 12 bases left between them. CDR3 amino acids: CASMRGSYTGELFF. CDR3 DNA: TGTGCCAGCATGAGAGGGAGTTACACCGGGGAGCTGTTTTTT.

Turning to this clonotype: A much larger clone differs by one base, so this may be a read error. This chain joins TRBV7-2 and TRBJ2-2, with D perhaps given as TRBD1 or TRBD2 (6 bases each). The CDR3 consists of 15 residues. From germline, CDR1 is SGHTA and CDR2 FQGNSA. The germline V and J ends were trimmed by 10 bases and 1 base, with 16 bases remaining between them. CDR3 sequence reads: CAKRGGILNTGELFF. The CDR3 DNA is TGTGCCAAGAGAGGGGGGATTTTGAACACCGGGGAGCTGTTTTTT.

This clonotype was seen a handful of times. V gene TRBV5-6 combines with J gene TRBJ2-4; D call uncertain. Looked up from germline, CDR1 is SGHDT and CDR2 is YYEEEE. Between the trimmed V and J ends, which lost 0 bases and 11 bases, there was a span of 12 bases. The CDR3 consists of 13 residues. The CDR3 reads CASSLDGPTLQYF. CDR3 nucleotide sequence: TGTGCCAGCAGCTTGGACGGGCCCACTCTTCAGTACTTC. The full variable domain, rest sourced from reference TRBV5-6 and TRBJ2-4, is DAGVTQSPTHLIKTRGQQVTLRCSPKSGHDTVSWYQQALGQGPQFIFQYYEEEERQRGNFPDRFSGHQFPNYSSELNVNALLLGDSALYLCASSLDGPTLQYFGAGTRLSVL.

The chain links TRBV24-1 to TRBJ2-7, with 9 nucleotides matching TRBD1. V was pared by 3 bases and J by 5 bases, with 4 bases of the junction left unmatched. Germline V lookup: CDR1 KGHDR, CDR2 SFDVKD. CDR3 length equals 14 residues. The chain's CDR3 is CATSDPDRGHEQYF. The DNA of the CDR3 is TGTGCCACCAGTGATCCGGACAGGGGCCACGAGCAGTACTTC.

This clonotype was observed many times. This chain uses TRBV28 with TRBJ1-4; weak D call: TRBD1 (6 bases). The CDR3 totals 14 residues. From germline, CDR1 is MDHEN and CDR2 SYDVKM. V lost 3 bases, J lost 5 bases, and 10 bases lay in between. The CDR3 DNA is TGTGCCAGCAGTTTGAAGCAGGGGAATGAAAAACTGTTTTTT. It translates to CASSLKQGNEKLFF.

This chain links TRBV20-1 with TRBJ2-7; the match to TRBD1 covers 8 bases. The CDR3 consists of 14 residues. From germline, CDR1 is DFQATT and CDR2 SNEGSKA (reference sequence). V gave up 3 bases and J gave up 5 bases; unmatched junction bases: 9. The CDR3 DNA reads as TGCAGTGCTAGTGGGACAGGCCACCCTAACGAGCAGTACTTC. Translating gives CSASGTGHPNEQYF.

In this sample, this clonotype turned up a few times. The chain is built from TRBV7-3 and TRBJ2-1, with 8 bases lining up with TRBD2. Trimming cost V 5 bases and J 15 bases; bases outside gene matches: 12. Germline V gene lookup returns CDR1 SGHTA and CDR2 FQGTGA. The CDR3 runs 13 residues. CDR3 in amino acids: CASSPTGTSWLFF. The CDR3 bases are TGTGCCAGCAGCCCGACCGGGACTAGTTGGCTGTTCTTC.

Many counts were recorded for this clonotype. The chain links TRBV3-1 to TRBJ2-7; no firm D call. There are 14 residues in the CDR3. Trimming pared 6 bases from V and 0 bases from J, leaving 12 bases between. The germline gives CDR1 LGHDT, CDR2 YNNKEL (reference sequence). The CDR3 nucleotides read TGTGCCAGCAGTCCTAACGGGTACTCCTACGAGCAGTACTTC. This encodes CASSPNGYSYEQYF.

The chain links TRBV10-3 to TRBJ2-5; TRBD1 might be the D (6 bases). The CDR3 runs to 14 residues. Trimming took off 9 bases at V and 0 bases at J, with 14 bases between the two ends. CDR1 is ENHRY, CDR2 SYGVKD, per germline. The CDR3 protein is CAIGGWPYQETQYF. The DNA for the CDR3 is TGTGCCATAGGGGGTTGGCCGTACCAAGAGACCCAGTACTTC.

This clonotype was counted a few times. The chain recombines TRBV4-3 with TRBJ2-1, with unresolved D. V lost 4 bases, J lost 9 bases, and 10 bases lay in between. The germline CDR1 and CDR2 sequences are LGHNA and YSLEER. The CDR3 length is 12 residues. The CDR3 sequence: CASSRAPSEQFF. The CDR3 nucleotides are TGCGCCAGCAGCCGAGCCCCGAGTGAGCAGTTCTTC.

This clonotype was observed many times. The V and J genes are TRBV28 and TRBJ1-1; TRBD1 is a possible D gene (5 bases). The CDR3 loop spans 16 amino acids. Germline V gene sequence: CDR1 MDHEN, CDR2 SYDVKM. Trimming pared 2 bases from V and 0 bases from J, leaving 13 bases between. CDR3 residues: CASSLPRQKMNTEAFF. CDR3 nucleotide sequence: TGTGCCAGCAGTTTACCAAGACAGAAAATGAACACTGAAGCTTTCTTT.

V usage is TRBV24-1 and J usage is TRBJ2-1; the D is unclear. From germline, CDR1 is KGHDR and CDR2 SFDVKD. The CDR3 loop spans 14 amino acids. V lost 5 bases and J lost 7, with 14 bases in between. CDR3 sequence (DNA): TGTGCCACCAGTGGCGACCTTTGGACGAATGAGCAGTTCTTC. Amino acid sequence: CATSGDLWTNEQFF.

This clonotype was found many times. This chain joins TRBV20-1 and TRBJ2-3; 8 bases line up with TRBD2. In germline, CDR1 is DFQATT, CDR2 SNEGSKA (reference sequence). There are 15 residues in the CDR3. The trim removed 0 bases at V and 3 bases at J, leaving 5 bases unmatched. The CDR3 nucleotides read TGCAGTGCTAGAGAACCGGGAGGGTCTACAGATACGCAGTATTTT. Translating it yields CSAREPGGSTDTQYF.

The chain uses TRBV6-1 and TRBJ1-1, with a weak D call TRBD1 (5 bases). V lost 5 bases and J 3 bases, leaving 13 bases between the germline ends. Germline V CDR1 and CDR2: MNHNS, SASEGT. This CDR3 spans 14 amino acids. The chain's CDR3 is CASSYGPGYTEAFF. The CDR3 DNA reads as TGTGCCAGCAGTTACGGGCCAGGGTACACTGAAGCTTTCTTT.

This rearrangement joins TRBV15 to TRBJ2-1, with D uncertain. This CDR3 contains 15 residues. In germline, CDR1 is LNHNV, CDR2 YYDKDF (reference sequence). V was trimmed by 1 base and J by 5 bases, leaving 12 bases between them. The CDR3 sequence is CATSRAYSTDNEQFF. The CDR3 DNA reads as TGTGCCACCAGCAGAGCCTACAGCACAGACAATGAGCAGTTCTTC.

The chain links TRBV4-1 to TRBJ2-5; D remains unclear. The CDR3 has 13 amino acids. V lost 4 bases and J lost 2, with 8 bases in between. Per germline, CDR1 MGHRA and CDR2 YSYEKL. CDR3 region: CASSRYQQETQYF. CDR3 DNA: TGCGCCAGCAGCCGATATCAGCAAGAGACCCAGTACTTC.